Shown below are 18 T cell receptor beta chains from a single sample sequenced in a study of blood T cell repertoires in COVID-19. The method was immunoSEQ multiplex PCR; TCRdb's version includes in-frame clones alone and lacks a portion of them. The data show more than 85,000 clones, approximately 68% seen once. The sequenced sample was peripheral blood. These receptors were obtained from an older woman with acute or convalescent COVID-19.

J is TRBJ1-3 and V is TRBV27; TRBD1 matches 9 bases. Trimming at V came to 2 bases and at J to 1 base, leaving 0 bases not matched to a gene. The CDR3 extends over 15 amino acids. Germline V CDR1 and CDR2: MNHEY, SMNVEV (reference sequence). The CDR3: CASSLGTGSGNTIYF. CDR3 DNA sequence: TGTGCCAGCAGTTTAGGGACAGGGTCTGGAAACACCATATATTTT.

This clone came up a few times. V usage is TRBV24-1 and J usage is TRBJ2-3; 11 nucleotides match TRBD1. Losses at the gene ends were 3 bases for V and 6 bases for J; bases not matched to a gene: 4. The germline CDR1 and CDR2 sequences are KGHDR and SFDVKD. The CDR3 covers 15 residues. The CDR3 DNA is TGTGCCACCAGTGATCCCGGGACAGGGGGGGATACGCAGTATTTT. It encodes CATSDPGTGGDTQYF.

This chain joins TRBV9 and TRBJ2-5, with TRBD1 as a possible D gene (6 bases). Germline lookup yields CDR1 SGDLS and CDR2 YYNGEE. The germline V and J ends were trimmed by 2 bases and 3 bases, with 14 bases remaining between them. This CDR3 comprises 15 residues. In DNA, the CDR3 is TGTGCCAGCAGCGTGTCACAGGGCCATAAAGAGACCCAGTACTTC. It codes for CASSVSQGHKETQYF.

The chain joins TRBV11-2 to TRBJ1-3; possible D gene TRBD1, 5 bases. CDR3 size: 16 residues. From germline, CDR1 is SGHAT and CDR2 FQNNGV. Trimming left V 0 bases short and J 7 bases short, with 16 bases between. CDR3 region: CASSLDGAALRNTIYF. The CDR3 region has the DNA TGTGCCAGCAGCTTAGATGGGGCAGCCTTACGTAACACCATATATTTT. Looking up the rest from reference TRBV11-2 and TRBJ1-3 gives the full variable domain: EAGVAQSPRYKIIEKRQSVAFWCNPISGHATLYWYQQILGQGPKLLIQFQNNGVVDDSQLPKDRFSAERLKGVDSTLKIQPAKLEDSAVYLCASSLDGAALRNTIYFGEGSWLTVV.

This chain joins TRBV5-5 and TRBJ2-5; perhaps TRBD1 as D (8 bases). Trimming took 2 bases from V and 4 from J, leaving 15 bases between them. The germline V gene encodes CDR1 SGHKS and CDR2 YYEKEE (reference sequence). The CDR3 contains 15 residues. CDR3 bases: TGTGCCAGCAGCTTACAGGGGGGGACTGGAGAGACCCAGTACTTC. Its translation is CASSLQGGTGETQYF.

This clone was observed a few times. The chain couples TRBV19 to TRBJ2-3; TRBD2 matches at 8 bases. This CDR3 is built from 15 residues. V lost 0 bases, J lost 6 bases, and 5 bases stayed unmatched. Germline V gives CDR1 LNHDA, CDR2 SQIVND (reference sequence). CDR3 amino acids: CASSIERGVWDTQYF. In nucleotides, the CDR3 is TGTGCCAGTAGTATAGAGCGGGGGGTGTGGGATACGCAGTATTTT.

V usage is TRBV6-1 and J usage is TRBJ1-5, with 8 bases that match TRBD1. Germline values: CDR1 MNHNS, CDR2 SASEGT. V lost 1 base to trimming and J lost 4 bases; unmatched junction nucleotides: 6. This CDR3 has 16 amino acids. The CDR3 here is CASSEVRGTGNQPQHF. Written as DNA, the CDR3 is TGTGCCAGCAGTGAAGTTAGGGGGACAGGTAATCAGCCCCAGCATTTT.

V usage is TRBV9 and J usage is TRBJ1-2; 7 positions match TRBD1. The junction had 5 bases not matched to a gene; V was cut back by 4 bases and J by 5 bases. The CDR3 totals 13 residues. Germline-derived CDR1 and CDR2 are SGDLS and YYNGEE. The chain's CDR3 is CASSLTGSYGYTF. CDR3 nucleotide sequence: TGTGCCAGCAGCCTGACAGGGTCTTATGGCTACACCTTC.

This clone was counted only a few times. This chain joins TRBV7-9 and TRBJ1-1; D is unclear. CDR3 length equals 12 residues. V lost 4 bases, J lost 4 bases, and 7 bases lay in between. CDR1 and CDR2 from the germline V gene are SEHNR and FQNEAQ (reference sequence). This chain's CDR3 is CASSSISTEAFF. CDR3 sequence (DNA): TGTGCCAGCAGCTCGATTAGCACTGAAGCTTTCTTT.

The chain uses TRBV6-5 and TRBJ2-7; tentatively, D is TRBD1 (6 bases). This CDR3 has 13 amino acids. From germline, CDR1 is MNHEY and CDR2 SVGAGI. Trimming shortened V by 7 bases and J by 10 bases, and 20 bases separated the two germline ends. The CDR3 DNA is TGTGCCAGCATCCCTGCGGCAGGGGAAGCCCAGTACTTC. Translating it yields CASIPAAGEAQYF.

The rearrangement links TRBV18 to TRBJ1-1; D perhaps matches TRBD1 (5 bases). Germline V gives CDR1 KGHSH, CDR2 LQKENI. This CDR3 is 15 amino acids long. V was trimmed by 1 base and J by 1 base, leaving 10 bases between them. The CDR3 loop is CASSPQTVRNTEAFF. The CDR3 DNA is TGTGCCAGCTCACCACAGACAGTACGGAACACTGAAGCTTTCTTT.

J is TRBJ2-7 and V is TRBV19, with unresolved D. From germline, CDR1 is LNHDA and CDR2 SQIVND (reference sequence). Trimming shortened V by 8 bases and J by 2 bases, and 16 bases separated the two germline ends. This CDR3 has 14 residues. CDR3 sequence: CASAITVPPYEQYF. The CDR3 DNA follows: TGTGCCAGTGCTATCACAGTTCCTCCCTACGAGCAGTACTTC.

This clone turned up a few times. The V gene is TRBV19, the J gene TRBJ1-1; 9 positions agree with TRBD1. V lost 4 bases to trimming and J lost 3 bases; unmatched junction nucleotides: 15. In germline, CDR1 is LNHDA, CDR2 SQIVND (reference sequence). The CDR3 runs 18 residues. CDR3 residues: CASSTPPGTGRVHTEAFF. The CDR3, as DNA: TGTGCCAGTAGTACACCTCCCGGGACAGGGAGGGTGCACACTGAAGCTTTCTTT.

V gene TRBV9 combines with J gene TRBJ1-3; TRBD1 might be the D (5 bases). The V and J ends lost 0 bases and 0 bases respectively, with 13 bases between them. This CDR3 is built from 17 residues. The germline gives CDR1 SGDLS, CDR2 YYNGEE. The CDR3 DNA reads TGTGCCAGCAGCGTAGGGGTCGGGGGAGCCTCTGGAAACACCATATATTTT. Translating it yields CASSVGVGGASGNTIYF.

The table lists this clone with a few counts. DNA for the CDR3: TGTGCCAGCTCACCACTTGCGGGGGCCTATAATTCACCCCTCCACTTT. Translated, it gives CASSPLAGAYNSPLHF. This chain links TRBV18 with TRBJ1-6; maybe TRBD1 (5 bases). Trimming removed 1 base from V and 2 bases from J, with 9 bases in between. Germline V gene data show CDR1 as KGHSH and CDR2 as LQKENI. CDR3 length equals 16 residues.

The chain couples TRBV7-2 to TRBJ1-3; TRBD1 agrees at 8 bases. CDR1 is SGHTA, CDR2 FQGNSA, per germline. This CDR3 contains 17 residues. V dropped 5 bases and J dropped 0; count of bases not matched to a gene: 9. The CDR3 loop reads CASSTSAGQVSGNTIYF. The CDR3 DNA sequence: TGTGCCAGCAGCACTAGCGCGGGACAGGTCTCTGGAAACACCATATATTTT.

The chain has TRBV15 and TRBJ2-1; 13 positions agree with TRBD2. Germline lookup yields CDR1 LNHNV and CDR2 YYDKDF (reference sequence). This CDR3 region has 23 residues. V was clipped by 0 bases and J by 3 bases; unmatched bases: 20. The CDR3 DNA reads TGTGCCACCAGCAGAGATCATTCTTGGACTAGCGGGGGCCCAACTTTAATCTACAATGAGCAGTTCTTC. It is translated as CATSRDHSWTSGGPTLIYNEQFF.

This sequence joins TRBV7-2 and TRBJ1-4; 10 bases match TRBD1. The CDR3 runs to 15 residues. Trimming took 1 base from V and 6 from J; bases not matched to a gene: 2. Germline V gene lookup returns CDR1 SGHTA and CDR2 FQGNSA. This CDR3 is CASSLGGTGDEKLFF. The CDR3, as DNA: TGTGCCAGCAGCTTAGGCGGGACAGGGGATGAAAAACTGTTTTTT. The variable domain in full, completed from reference TRBV7-2 and TRBJ1-4, reads GAGVSQSPSNKVTEKGKDVELRCDPISGHTALYWYRQSLGQGLEFLIYFQGNSAPDKSGLPSDRFSAERTGGSVSTLTIQRTQQEDSAVYLCASSLGGTGDEKLFFGSGTQLSVL.